The source of this T cell receptor beta chain is a study of blood T cell repertoires in COVID-19. Study overall: PBMCs, B-cell-depleted T cells, or T cells were the source of the cDNA or gDNA that made up the material.

Participants spanned ages about 18 to 100 years and resided in 20 to 25 US areas. Cohort placement rested on clinical history that participants reported themselves. The method was immunoSEQ multiplex PCR; TCRdb's version includes in-frame clones alone and lacks a portion of them. Here the sample spans 300,000 to 350,000 clones, around nine tenths being singletons. The CDR3 is 15 residues long. The ends lost 6 bases at V and 5 bases at J; junction bases unmatched: 6. Germline V gene data show CDR1 as MNHEY and CDR2 as SVGAGI. The sample taken for sequencing was PBMCs or T cells enriched from blood (not recorded which). The receptor was isolated from a man aged 25-45 years who had recovered from COVID-19. This chain links TRBV6-5 with TRBJ1-6, with 8 nucleotides matching TRBD1. CDR3: CASRLGTGDNSPLHF. In nucleotides, the CDR3 is TGTGCCAGCAGACTCGGGACAGGCGATAATTCACCCCTCCACTTT.